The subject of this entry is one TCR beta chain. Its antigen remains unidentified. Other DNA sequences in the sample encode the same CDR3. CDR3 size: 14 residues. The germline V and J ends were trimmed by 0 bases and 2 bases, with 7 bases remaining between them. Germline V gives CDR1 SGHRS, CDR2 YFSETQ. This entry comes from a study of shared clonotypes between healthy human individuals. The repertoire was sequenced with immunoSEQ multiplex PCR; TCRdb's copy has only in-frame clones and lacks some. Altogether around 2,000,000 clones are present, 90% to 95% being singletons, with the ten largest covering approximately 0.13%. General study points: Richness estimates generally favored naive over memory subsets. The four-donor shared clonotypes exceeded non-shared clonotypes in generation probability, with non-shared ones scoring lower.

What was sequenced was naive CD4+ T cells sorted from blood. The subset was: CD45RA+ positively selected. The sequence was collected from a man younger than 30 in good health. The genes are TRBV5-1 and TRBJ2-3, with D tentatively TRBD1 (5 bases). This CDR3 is CASSLARATDTQYF. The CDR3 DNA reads TGCGCCAGCAGCTTGGCCAGGGCCACAGATACGCAGTATTTT.